Sequencing of this T cell receptor beta chain was carried out in a study of blood T cell repertoires in COVID-19 (TCRdb year 2020). Regarding the research as a whole: Collaborator samples came from the United States, Italy and Spain and covered acute and convalescent phases of COVID-19. The material from the prospective study consisted of cDNA or gDNA derived from T cells, B-cell-depleted T cells, or PBMCs. Subjects who had been exposed to COVID-19, were actively infected with it, or had recovered from it provided the deeply sampled blood TCRbeta repertoires that made up the dataset. The repertoires were released in a freely available public database meant as a resource for research on the immune response to SARS-CoV-2. The samples were drawn from two sources: the first 160 participants of the ongoing ImmuneRACE study, and approximately 1,300 subjects contributed by 6 global collaborators. The sample metadata nearly always contained a de-identified subject ID, COVID-19 status, age in years and sex. HLA class I and class II types, where available, came from metadata supplied by the sample provider rather than from assay-based typing. Overall study outcomes, separate from this receptor: Clinical and demographic metadata were provided uncurated, with the amount varying by source and participant.

TCRbeta CDR3 regions were amplified from genomic DNA by means of the immunoSEQ Assay, a bias-controlled multiplex PCR. Regarding the original processing steps: The number of nucleated cells in each sample was estimated by amplification of reference gene primers within the assay. Sequence reads were collapsed and filtered to measure the absolute abundance of every unique TCRbeta CDR3 rearrangement. For each sample, productive Simpson clonality was calculated as the square root of Simpson's diversity index across productive rearrangements. This is the immuneACCESS table as TCRdb keeps it, with only in-frame sequences that have V and J called. A part of the clones is gone; compared with another copy, unresolved V genes explain less than half, and the rest is unexplained. V and J calls and clone size come straight from that table; D and trimming were deduced from the DNA. This sample gives over 200,000 clones in total; 70% to 90% of them show up just once. The ten largest clones capture approximately 1.1% of the sample.

V is clipped by 2 bases and J by 3 bases, and the sequence between their germline boundaries is 11 bases long. CDR1 and CDR2 are read off the germline V gene (reference sequence) as LGHDT and YNNKEL. The CDR3 holds 15 amino acids from the cysteine to the phenylalanine. The CDR3 DNA has 45 bases and is translated from base 1. To note about this clone: Its antigen remains unidentified. The input lacks base qualities; no much larger clone sits a single base away.

Participants in the prospective study were enrolled through a virtual design, were aged roughly 18 to 100 years, and lived in 24 United States geographic areas. In the prospective study, cohorts were assigned on the basis of participant-reported clinical history obtained from a screening survey and a study questionnaire. For ImmuneRACE Cohort 3, a participant was defined as recovered based on two consecutive negative NP/OP PCR tests, clearance by a healthcare professional, or resolution of symptoms. Each participant in the prospective study had whole blood, serum and a nasopharyngeal or oropharyngeal swab collected by mobile phlebotomists. Prospective study participants could optionally give additional blood draws and questionnaires over a 2-month period. Before DNA extraction, blood samples from the prospective study were shipped at room temperature or frozen.

This TCR was recovered from a man aged 25 to 40 who had recovered from COVID-19. The rearranged chain carries TRBV3-1 (or the pseudogene TRBV3-2) and TRBJ2-4; the D region possibly corresponds to TRBD1 (6 bases align). Input material: PBMCs or T cells enriched from blood (not recorded which). The CDR3 reads CASSQSGGIKNIQYF. The DNA sequence is as follows: TGTGCCAGCAGCCAATCTGGGGGCATCAAAAACATTCAGTACTTC.